Below are 24 T cell receptor beta chains sequenced from a single sample in a study of breast tumors, draining lymph nodes, adjacent tissues. Breast cancer patients provided tissue from their axillary draining lymph nodes. TCRdb itself ran the multiplex PCR reads through MiXCR, one entry per CDR3 protein. The sample lists about 200,000 distinct CDR3 sequences, 30% to 35% occurring once. The sequencing sample was made of axillary lymph node tissue. These receptors all come from a female donor with breast cancer. Some clones in this sample may be carry-over from other donors' samples.

The chain combines TRBV28 with TRBJ1-2; 8 positions agree with TRBD1. The CDR3 extends over 14 amino acids. V dropped 6 bases and J dropped 7; count of bases not matched to a gene: 10. The V gene's germline CDR1 is MDHEN and CDR2 SYDVKM. The CDR3 protein is CASSRDRGGLGYTF. The CDR3 DNA is TGTGCCAGCAGCCGCGACAGGGGTGGTCTTGGCTACACCTTC.

The CDR3 region has the DNA TGTGCCAGCAGTTACGACCCTAGCTTTAATGAGCAGTTCTTC. Amino acids: CASSYDPSFNEQFF. The chain is built from TRBV6-5 and TRBJ2-1; possible D gene TRBD2, 5 bases. CDR3 length: 14 amino acids. CDR1 is MNHEY, CDR2 SVGAGI, per germline. The ends were cut back, 2 bases at V and 7 bases at J, with 12 bases in the middle.

This clonotype has ten or more counts. One end of the junction does not line up with germline, which may come from a read error. The chain employs TRBV7-7 and TRBJ2-2, with a possible D match to TRBD2 (7 bases). The CDR3 consists of 16 residues. Germline assignment: CDR1 SSHAT and CDR2 FNYEAQ (reference sequence). The CDR3 protein is CASSLVRGAGTGELFF. Here the CDR3 DNA reads TGTGCTAGCAGCTTAGTCCGGGGGGCAGGCACCGGGGAGCTGTTTTTT.

This sequence joins TRBV11-2 and TRBJ1-1; D uncertain. Germline V lookup: CDR1 SGHAT, CDR2 FQNNGV. Trimming took off 4 bases at V and 2 bases at J, with 14 bases between the two ends. The CDR3 totals 15 residues. The CDR3, as DNA: TGTGCCAGCAGCTCACTAGTGGCGTTTAACACTGAAGCTTTCTTT. Amino acids: CASSSLVAFNTEAFF.

In its sample, this clonotype was seen many times. V gene TRBV7-2 combines with J gene TRBJ2-1, with TRBD2 identical over 7 bases. V was pared by 1 base and J by 6 bases, with 6 bases of the junction left unmatched. The CDR3 extends over 15 amino acids. Germline V gene lookup returns CDR1 SGHTA and CDR2 FQGNSA. CDR3 loop: CASSLDGRNSNEQFF. CDR3 nucleotide sequence: TGTGCCAGCAGCTTAGACGGGAGGAATAGCAATGAGCAGTTCTTC.

This clonotype has at least ten counts. This chain connects TRBV20-1 to TRBJ2-5, with TRBD2 as a possible D gene (6 bases). Germline CDR1 DFQATT, CDR2 SNEGSKA (reference sequence). This CDR3 spans 12 amino acids. CDR3 in DNA: TGCGGAGCCGGCGGGGAAGAAGAGACCCAGTACTTC. Its protein product is CGAGGEEETQYF.

This clonotype has ten or more counts. The genes are TRBV5-1 and TRBJ2-7; TRBD2 agrees at 9 bases. The CDR3 runs to 14 residues. In germline, CDR1 is SGHRS, CDR2 YFSETQ. V lost 5 bases and J lost 3; bases outside the gene matches: 6. For the CDR3, the DNA is TGCGCCAGCAGTTTAGCGGGAGTCGTCTACGAGCAGTACTTC. As protein: CASSLAGVVYEQYF. Full variable domain (missing parts from reference TRBV5-1 and TRBJ2-7): KAGVTQTPRYLIKTRGQQVTLSCSPISGHRSVSWYQQTPGQGLQFLFEYFSETQRNKGNFPGRFSGRQFSNSRSEMNVSTLELGDSALYLCASSLAGVVYEQYFGPGTRLTVT.

In the case of this clonotype: As the CDR3 is not closed by the conserved phenylalanine or tryptophan, this likely results from a read error. The limits of the CDR3 on the DNA are not certain, so only TCRdb's listed CDR3 is given. This chain connects TRBV4-2 to TRBJ2-5; no check of the table's D call, TRBD2, against the DNA was made. CDR1 and CDR2 (germline): LGHNA, YNFKEQ. From its first to its last residue, the CDR3 has 9 amino acids. The CDR3 protein is CASSQDRAG.

This clonotype was found many times. The gene calls are TRBV7-6 and TRBJ2-7; 8 nucleotides align to TRBD1. Germline loops: CDR1 SGHVS, CDR2 FNYEAQ. After removal of 4 bases from V and 6 bases from J, the junction contained 8 bases not matched to a gene. The CDR3 runs to 14 residues. CDR3 amino acids: CASSSTGEEAEQYF. The DNA of the CDR3 is TGTGCCAGCAGCTCGACAGGGGAGGAGGCCGAGCAGTACTTC.

In its sample, this clonotype was seen many times. CDR3 region: CASSPPSMNEQFF. The CDR3 DNA reads as TGTGCCAGCAGCCCACCTTCTATGAATGAGCAGTTCTTC. V gene TRBV4-2 combines with J gene TRBJ2-1, with D unresolved. The V end was cut by 4 bases, the J end by 7 bases, with 11 bases between. Germline V CDR1 and CDR2: LGHNA, YNFKEQ. The CDR3 consists of 13 residues.

As to this clonotype: Sequence at one end of the junction differs from germline and may be a read error. J is TRBJ2-5 and V is TRBV11-2; 11 positions match TRBD2. This CDR3 region has 16 residues. Germline CDR1 and CDR2: SGHAT and FQNNGV. CDR3 coding DNA: TGTGCCAGCAGCCTACTAGCGGGGGCGAGGCAAGAGACCCCGTACTTC. As protein: CASSLLAGARQETPYF.

This clonotype has at least ten counts. The V call is TRBV20-1, the J call TRBJ2-7; a weak D match, TRBD2 (6 bases). Per germline, CDR1 DFQATT and CDR2 SNEGSKA (reference sequence). The CDR3 contains 15 residues. Trimming pared 0 bases from V and 2 bases from J, leaving 14 bases between. CDR3 sequence (DNA): TGCAGTGCTAGAGACCCGGGACGGACTACCTACGAGCAGTACTTC. Protein: CSARDPGRTTYEQYF.

CDR3 sequence reads: CASSSRAVGQETQYF. DNA of the CDR3: TGTGCCAGCAGCTCCCGGGCAGTCGGACAAGAGACCCAGTACTTC. J is TRBJ2-5 and V is TRBV11-2; no clear D. The CDR3 loop spans 15 amino acids. Trimming stripped 4 bases from V and 2 bases from J, with 14 bases between. Germline assignment: CDR1 SGHAT and CDR2 FQNNGV.

This clonotype has a handful of counts. The chain carries TRBV27 and TRBJ2-7, with D possibly being TRBD2 (6 bases). Trimming cost V 6 bases and J 0 bases, with 21 bases left between them. The CDR3 loop spans 17 amino acids. Germline values: CDR1 MNHEY, CDR2 SMNVEV (reference sequence). CDR3 DNA sequence: TGTGCCAGCAGAACCCGGACAACCGGGGAGGACTCCTACGAGCAGTACTTC. The encoded protein is CASRTRTTGEDSYEQYF.

At least ten counts were recorded for this clonotype. The V gene is TRBV6-5, the J gene TRBJ2-7; the match to TRBD1 covers 8 bases. After removal of 7 bases from V and 3 bases from J, the junction contained 8 bases not matched to a gene. Germline CDR1 is MNHEY and CDR2 is SVGAGI. CDR3 size: 14 residues. The CDR3 reads CASKQTGEYYEQYF. The CDR3 DNA reads as TGTGCCAGCAAGCAGACAGGGGAGTACTACGAGCAGTACTTC.

This clonotype came up once. V usage is TRBV20-1 and J usage is TRBJ1-1; tentative D call: TRBD1 (6 bases). The CDR3 sequence is 13 residues long. The germline V gene encodes CDR1 DFQATT and CDR2 SNEGSKA (reference sequence). Trimming removed 0 bases at V and 5 bases at J, with 10 bases between. The CDR3: CSARDLRGTEAFF. The CDR3 nucleotides are TGCAGTGCTAGAGATCTCAGGGGAACTGAAGCTTTCTTT.

This clonotype came up many times. This chain connects TRBV20-1 to TRBJ1-5, with D tentatively TRBD1 (6 bases). This CDR3 is built from 13 residues. The germline gives CDR1 DFQATT, CDR2 SNEGSKA (reference sequence). V lost 6 bases and J lost 6, with 15 bases in between. The CDR3 sequence: CSATGQLRQPQHF. The CDR3 nucleotides read TGCAGTGCCACAGGACAGTTGCGTCAGCCCCAGCATTTT.

A remark on this clonotype: A much larger clone lies one base from this, so it may be a read error. The rearrangement links TRBV7-9 to TRBJ2-2; 8 nucleotides match TRBD2. Looked up from germline, CDR1 is SEHNR and CDR2 is FQNEAQ (reference sequence). The CDR3 totals 17 residues. CDR3 DNA sequence: TGTGCCAGCAGCTTAAGAGCGGGAGAGGGTCGCACCGGGCAGCTGTTTTTT. It is translated as CASSLRAGEGRTGQLFF. Drawing the rest from reference TRBV7-9 and TRBJ2-2, the complete variable domain is DTGVSQNPRHKITKRGQNVTFRCDPISEHNRLYWYRQTLGQGPEFLTYFQNEAQLEKSRLLSDRFSAERPKGSFSTLEIQRTEQGDSAMYLCASSLRAGEGRTGQLFFGEGSRLTVL.

This clonotype was recorded at least ten times. This chain uses TRBV14 with TRBJ2-5, with a weak D call TRBD1 (5 bases). Germline loops: CDR1 SGHDN, CDR2 FVKESK. Trimming removed 2 bases from V and 3 bases from J, with 10 bases in between. The CDR3 extends over 14 amino acids. As DNA, the CDR3 is TGTGCCAGCAGCCAATGGGGCAGAGAAGAGACCCAGTACTTC. Amino acid sequence: CASSQWGREETQYF.

The chain carries TRBV6-1 and TRBJ2-2; D is possibly TRBD2 (6 bases). V lost 4 bases and J 4 bases, leaving 10 bases between the germline ends. Germline loops: CDR1 MNHNS, CDR2 SASEGT. The CDR3 covers 14 residues. The chain's CDR3 is CASSGGTFTGELFF. The CDR3 DNA reads TGTGCCAGCAGTGGGGGGACTTTCACCGGGGAGCTGTTTTTT.

This clonotype was recorded at least ten times. The chain combines TRBV6-1 with TRBJ1-2, with 8 bases identical to TRBD1. Trimming took 8 bases from V and 13 from J; bases not matched to a gene: 15. The CDR3 has 13 residues. The germline CDR1 and CDR2 sequences are MNHNS and SASEGT. The DNA of the CDR3 is TGTGCCAGCGGAGAGACAGGGGCCTCCTCGGGCACCTTC. This codes for CASGETGASSGTF.

This clonotype was seen repeatedly, ten times or more. The V and J genes are TRBV7-6 and TRBJ2-2; 9 nucleotides line up with TRBD1. Germline lookup yields CDR1 SGHVS and CDR2 FNYEAQ. V lost 3 bases to trimming and J lost 7 bases; unmatched junction nucleotides: 6. This CDR3 is 15 amino acids long. The CDR3 region is CASSLVQGAGGELFF. As DNA, the CDR3 is TGTGCCAGCAGCTTGGTACAGGGGGCTGGCGGGGAGCTGTTTTTT.

This clonotype was counted between two and nine times. The chain employs TRBV12-3 or TRBV12-4 and TRBJ1-1, with D possibly being TRBD1 (5 bases). The CDR3 is made up of 12 amino acids. V was clipped by 6 bases and J by 10 bases, with 15 bases between them. In nucleotides, the CDR3 is TGTGCCAGCAGCTTAACAGGTTTGGTAGCTTTCTTT. This codes for CASSLTGLVAFF.

This clonotype appeared many times. The rearrangement uses TRBV19 and TRBJ1-3, with D possibly matching TRBD1 (5 bases). The germline V gene encodes CDR1 LNHDA and CDR2 SQIVND (reference sequence). The V end was cut by 1 base, the J end by 5 bases, with 15 bases between. The CDR3 is 16 residues long. CDR3 sequence reads: CASSIGGRAKRNTIYF. Here the CDR3 DNA reads TGTGCCAGTAGTATAGGTGGCAGGGCGAAGAGAAACACCATATATTTT.